One and the same sample provided the 17 T cell receptor beta chains below, sequenced in a study of CD8 T cells in ankylosing spondylitis. Regarding the study as a whole: What appeared characteristic of ankylosing spondylitis blood was a TCR beta motif of about eight highly homologous variants.

TCRdb fed the 5' RACE reads into MiXCR, producing one record per CDR3 protein. The sample contains 650,000 to 800,000 distinct CDR3 sequences, around 20% of which appear only once. Their antigen targets remain unknown. Material for sequencing was blood, either unsorted or a sorted T cell fraction (not recorded which). The receptor set was obtained from a male donor with ankylosing spondylitis.

This clonotype was counted only a few times. The rearrangement uses TRBV4-1 and TRBJ1-6, with 10 bases lining up with TRBD1. The length of the CDR3 is 17 residues. Germline V gene lookup returns CDR1 MGHRA and CDR2 YSYEKL. V trimming: 2 bases; J trimming: 4 bases; junction bases outside the gene matches: 5. CDR3 coding DNA: TGCGCCAGCAGCCAAAAGCAGGGACAGGGGTATAATTCACCCCTCCACTTT. Its protein product is CASSQKQGQGYNSPLHF.

In its sample, this clonotype was seen many times. This sequence joins TRBV25-1 and TRBJ2-1; TRBD2 agrees at 11 bases. The CDR3 is made up of 15 amino acids. Germline assignment: CDR1 MGHDK and CDR2 SYGVNS. V shed 3 bases and J 9 bases; nucleotides not matched to a gene: 7. CDR3 residues: CASSEPVSGGVEQFF. CDR3 coding DNA: TGTGCCAGCAGTGAGCCCGTTAGCGGGGGGGTTGAGCAGTTCTTC.

This chain uses TRBV7-8 with TRBJ2-7; D might be TRBD1 or TRBD2, each matching 5 bases. Trimming removed 0 bases from V and 2 bases from J, with 8 bases in between. CDR3 length: 14 residues. Looked up from germline, CDR1 is SGHVS and CDR2 is FQNEAQ. The CDR3 loop is CASSLARDAYEQYF. The CDR3 nucleotides read TGTGCCAGCAGCTTAGCGAGGGACGCCTACGAGCAGTACTTC.

The V call is TRBV27, the J call TRBJ1-2, with TRBD1 matching 8 bases. Germline CDR1 MNHEY, CDR2 SMNVEV (reference sequence). V trimming: 0 bases; J trimming: 8 bases; junction bases outside the gene matches: 8. CDR3 length: 15 amino acids. CDR3 nucleotide sequence: TGTGCCAGCAGTTTATCGTCAGGGGGCGCGAGGGGCTACACCTTC. Its translation: CASSLSSGGARGYTF.

J is TRBJ2-1 and V is TRBV4-3; the D is unclear. CDR3 size: 16 residues. Trimming stripped 0 bases from V and 0 bases from J, with 9 bases between. Per the germline V gene, CDR1 is LGHNA and CDR2 is YSLEER. The CDR3 is CASSQDGANSYNEQFF. In nucleotides, the CDR3 is TGCGCCAGCAGCCAAGACGGCGCGAACTCCTACAATGAGCAGTTCTTC.

The chain links TRBV6-2 or TRBV6-3 to TRBJ1-2, with D possibly being TRBD1 (5 bases). The germline gives CDR1 MNHEY, CDR2 SVGEGT. CDR3 size: 13 residues. Trimming took off 6 bases at V and 4 bases at J, with 12 bases between the two ends. The CDR3: CASSTTDIYGYTF. CDR3 nucleotide sequence: TGTGCCAGCAGCACGACAGACATCTATGGCTACACCTTC.

The rearrangement uses TRBV18 and TRBJ2-1; D call uncertain. Germline loops: CDR1 KGHSH, CDR2 LQKENI. The V end was cut by 3 bases, the J end by 5 bases, with 11 bases between. The length of the CDR3 is 14 residues. Here the CDR3 DNA reads TGTGCCAGCTCACCGCTCATTGGGGACAATGAGCAGTTCTTC. It yields the protein CASSPLIGDNEQFF.

The table lists this clonotype with a few counts. The chain links TRBV9 to TRBJ2-1, with D tentatively TRBD2 (6 bases). The CDR3 consists of 15 residues. With 0 bases removed from V and 3 bases from J, the gap between germline ends came to 10 bases. The V gene's germline CDR1 is SGDLS and CDR2 YYNGEE. The CDR3 here is CASSVEAGFYNEQFF. In DNA form, the CDR3 reads TGTGCCAGCAGCGTAGAGGCGGGGTTCTACAATGAGCAGTTCTTC.

The V gene is TRBV9, the J gene TRBJ1-2; D might be TRBD1 (6 bases). Germline V gives CDR1 SGDLS, CDR2 YYNGEE. V lost 0 bases, J lost 8 bases, and 14 bases lay in between. The CDR3 is 14 amino acids. Here the CDR3 reads CASSVGQVFEGYTF. The CDR3 coding sequence is TGTGCCAGCAGCGTAGGACAGGTCTTTGAGGGCTACACCTTC.

Details on this clonotype: One junction end disagrees with the germline gene, perhaps due to a read error. The CDR3 loop is CSARGQGGQPQHF. The CDR3 coding sequence is TGCAGTGCCAGAGGCCAGGGGGGTCAGCCCCAGCATTTT. The chain combines TRBV20-1 with TRBJ1-5; TRBD1 matches 7 bases. This CDR3 spans 13 amino acids. Germline V lookup: CDR1 DFQATT, CDR2 SNEGSKA (reference sequence).

In this sample, this clonotype turned up a few times. This rearrangement joins TRBV20-1 to TRBJ1-5; no clear D gene. V was trimmed by 0 bases and J by 3 bases, leaving 12 bases between them. Germline V gene lookup returns CDR1 DFQATT and CDR2 SNEGSKA (reference sequence). This CDR3 region has 15 residues. For the CDR3, the DNA is TGCAGTGCTAGAGATAGTGGACCGCTCAATCAGCCCCAGCATTTT. It specifies CSARDSGPLNQPQHF.

This clonotype was picked up one time. This chain joins TRBV2 and TRBJ1-5; no clear D. CDR1 is SNHLY and CDR2 is FYNNEI in the germline V gene. This CDR3 comprises 14 residues. Trimming pared 2 bases from V and 4 bases from J, leaving 9 bases between. CDR3 nucleotide sequence: TGTGCCAGCAGTGAACCGGCGGGAAATCAGCCCCAGCATTTT. It specifies CASSEPAGNQPQHF.

This chain connects TRBV7-2 to TRBJ2-3, with 7 nucleotides matching TRBD1. Germline trimming cut 5 bases from V and 4 bases from J; bases unmatched to any gene: 6. This CDR3 has 14 amino acids. Germline V gene data show CDR1 as SGHTA and CDR2 as FQGNSA. CDR3 nucleotide sequence: TGTGCCAGCAGCCCCGAAGGGGGCGCAGATACGCAGTATTTT. Protein sequence: CASSPEGGADTQYF.

The chain joins TRBV2 to TRBJ2-4, with TRBD1 matching over 8 bases. The V gene's germline CDR1 is SNHLY and CDR2 FYNNEI. This CDR3 comprises 13 residues. V shed 5 bases and J 7 bases; nucleotides not matched to a gene: 4. CDR3 nucleotide sequence: TGTGCCAGCAGTACCGGACAGGGCAACATTCAGTACTTC. This translates into CASSTGQGNIQYF. The complete variable domain, with remaining parts taken from reference TRBV2 and TRBJ2-4, reads EPEVTQTPSHQVTQMGQEVILRCVPISNHLYFYWYRQILGQKVEFLVSFYNNEISEKSEIFDDQFSVERPDGSNFTLKIRSTKLEDSAMYFCASSTGQGNIQYFGAGTRLSVL.

This chain connects TRBV27 to TRBJ1-2; D call uncertain. The CDR3 is made up of 13 amino acids. Trimming pared 3 bases from V and 7 bases from J, leaving 12 bases between. Germline assignment: CDR1 MNHEY and CDR2 SMNVEV (reference sequence). The CDR3 reads CASSFRGSGGYTF. The CDR3 DNA reads TGTGCCAGCAGTTTCCGGGGATCTGGTGGCTACACCTTC.

CDR3 DNA sequence: TGTGCCACCGAACCGGGACCGTCGAACACTGAAGCTTTCTTT. Translation gives CATEPGPSNTEAFF. This chain connects TRBV10-3 to TRBJ1-1; D is perhaps TRBD1 (5 bases). Trimming pared 10 bases from V and 1 base from J, leaving 16 bases between. The V gene's germline CDR1 is ENHRY and CDR2 SYGVKD. This CDR3 region has 14 residues.

The V and J genes are TRBV7-9 and TRBJ1-5, with 9 bases lining up with TRBD1. The germline V gene has CDR1 SEHNR and CDR2 FQNEAQ (reference sequence). The length of the CDR3 is 15 residues. J lost 6 bases, V lost 1 base, and 4 bases had no gene match. The CDR3 loop reads CASSLGTGVSQPQHF. For the CDR3, the DNA is TGTGCCAGCAGCTTAGGGACAGGGGTTAGTCAGCCCCAGCATTTT.